The present TCR beta chain was sequenced within a study of T cells expressing NK-cell markers. Study-wide background: All TCR beta repertoires analysed originated from sorted CD3+CD56+NKG2C+, CD3+CD56+NKG2C- and CD3+CD56-NKG2C+ T cells. The authors sequenced eight donors, of whom seven were HCMV-seropositive and one was seronegative.

CDR1 and CDR2 from the germline V gene are MDHEN and SYDVKM. CDR3 length: 14 residues. What made the TCR beta cDNA was 5'RACE template switching with UMIs. Following a re-call of the 5' RACE reads, TCRdb has one entry per CDR3 protein and lacks DNA. The sample totals around 100,000 distinct CDR3 sequences. The clonotype comes from a woman between 18 and 75 years old in good health. Sequenced: blood T cells: a sorted CD56 or NKG2C T cell subset, CD4+ or CD8+ T cells, or bulk PBMC T cells (not recorded which). The rearrangement joins TRBV28 to TRBJ2-3; the D call from TCRdb, TRBD1, cannot be confirmed without DNA. CDR3 amino acids: CASSFRTGRDTQYF. The whole variable domain, remainder taken from reference TRBV28 and TRBJ2-3, is DVKVTQSSRYLVKRTGEKVFLECVQDMDHENMFWYRQDPGLGLRLIYFSYDVKMKEKGDIPEGYSVSREKKERFSLILESASTNQTSMYLCASSFRTGRDTQYFGPGTRLTVL.